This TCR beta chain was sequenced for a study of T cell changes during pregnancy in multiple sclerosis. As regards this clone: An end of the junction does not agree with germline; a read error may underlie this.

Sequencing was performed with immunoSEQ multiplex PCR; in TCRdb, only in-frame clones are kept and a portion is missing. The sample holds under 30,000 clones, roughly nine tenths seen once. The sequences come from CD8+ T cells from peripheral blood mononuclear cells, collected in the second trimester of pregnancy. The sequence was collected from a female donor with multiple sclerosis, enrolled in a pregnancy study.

The chain's CDR3 is CASSPGVGGSEQYF. Here the CDR3 DNA reads TGTGCTAGCAGCCCAGGGGTAGGGGGTAGCGAGCAGTACTTC. The chain employs TRBV7-7 and TRBJ2-7, with D perhaps TRBD1 (6 bases). The CDR3 loop spans 14 amino acids. The V gene's germline CDR1 is SSHAT and CDR2 FNYEAQ (reference sequence). Drawing the rest from reference TRBV7-7 and TRBJ2-7, the complete variable domain is GAGVSQSPRYKVTKRGQDVTLRCDPISSHATLYWYQQALGQGPEFLTYFNYEAQPDKSGLPSDRFSAERPEGSISTLTIQRTEQRDSAMYRCASSPGVGGSEQYFGPGTRLTVT.